The sequence of this T cell receptor (beta chain) was determined in a study of graft-versus-host responses after intestinal transplantation. Study at large: As for transplant type, recipients had multivisceral, liver-intestinal, or isolated intestinal grafts. General observations from the study: Patients who carried graft-donor T cell macrochimerism also had high graft-versus-host to host-versus-graft clonal ratios in their allografts.

Remarks on this clone: Its antigen is unknown.

Measured with immunoSEQ multiplex PCR; TCRdb has only the in-frame clones, and not every one. The data contain roughly 99,000 clones, over 80% of them seen just once; the ten biggest clones take up over 0.55%. CDR3 length: 15 residues. Trimming pared 2 bases from V and 3 bases from J, leaving 14 bases between. CDR1 SNHLY and CDR2 FYNNEI come from the germline V gene. The material was unstimulated CD4+ T cells sorted from spleen or lymph node cells, obtained before transplant. V and J are TRBV2 and TRBJ2-7; no clear D gene. This clonotype was sampled from a human donor who was the organ donor for an intestinal transplant. The CDR3: CASSEFQNSLYEQYF. The DNA of the CDR3 is TGTGCCAGCAGTGAATTTCAGAATTCTCTCTACGAGCAGTACTTC.